This TCR beta chain was captured in a study of blood T cells in healthy people across ages. This clonotype was counted ten times or more. J gave up 3 bases and V 5 bases, and 16 bases lay outside the gene matches. This CDR3 has 18 residues. In germline, CDR1 is LGHDT, CDR2 YNNKEL (reference sequence). For the second PCR, which ran for about 6 to 11 cycles, a sample-barcoded 5' primer and a J-beta primer mix were used. One entry per CDR3 protein results from TCRdb running MiXCR on the 5' RACE reads. There are approximately 360,000 distinct CDR3 sequences in the sample; approximately 51% occur only once, and 51% lies in the top ten.

J is TRBJ2-5 and V is TRBV3-1; the match to TRBD1 covers 9 bases. Sequenced material: blood. This receptor was taken from a man between 60 and 70 years old in good health. CDR3 nucleotides: TGTGCCAGCAGCAAGACAGGGGGATACTCCGGGGGTAAAGAGACCCAGTACTTC. Translated, it gives CASSKTGGYSGGKETQYF.